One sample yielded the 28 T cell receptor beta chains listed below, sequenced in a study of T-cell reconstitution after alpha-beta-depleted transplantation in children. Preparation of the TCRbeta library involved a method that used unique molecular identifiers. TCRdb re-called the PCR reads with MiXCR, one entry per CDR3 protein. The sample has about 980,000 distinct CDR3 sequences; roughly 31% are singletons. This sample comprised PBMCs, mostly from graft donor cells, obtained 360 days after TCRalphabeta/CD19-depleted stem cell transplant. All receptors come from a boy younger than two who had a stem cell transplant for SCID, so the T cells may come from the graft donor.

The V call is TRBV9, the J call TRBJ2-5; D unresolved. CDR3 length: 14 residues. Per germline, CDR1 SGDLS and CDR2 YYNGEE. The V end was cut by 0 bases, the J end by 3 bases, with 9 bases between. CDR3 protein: CASSVVGGKETQYF. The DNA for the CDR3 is TGTGCCAGCAGCGTAGTGGGCGGAAAAGAGACCCAGTACTTC.

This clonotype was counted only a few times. CDR3 sequence: CASSPRQGATNTGELFF. CDR3 in DNA: TGTGCCAGCTCACCGCGACAGGGCGCGACGAACACCGGGGAGCTGTTTTTT. The chain combines TRBV18 with TRBJ2-2; 7 nucleotides line up with TRBD1. Losses at the gene ends were 3 bases for V and 0 bases for J; bases not matched to a gene: 7. The CDR3 runs to 17 residues. Germline V CDR1 and CDR2: KGHSH, LQKENI.

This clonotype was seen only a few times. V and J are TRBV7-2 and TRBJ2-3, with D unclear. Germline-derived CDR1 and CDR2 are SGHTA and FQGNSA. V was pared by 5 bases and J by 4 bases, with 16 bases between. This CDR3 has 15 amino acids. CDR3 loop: CASSPLWPHPDTQYF. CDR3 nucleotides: TGTGCCAGCAGCCCTCTTTGGCCACACCCAGATACGCAGTATTTT.

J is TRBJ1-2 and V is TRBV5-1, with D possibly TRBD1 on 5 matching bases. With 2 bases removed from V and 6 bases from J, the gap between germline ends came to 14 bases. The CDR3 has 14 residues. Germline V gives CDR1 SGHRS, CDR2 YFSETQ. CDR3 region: CASSFMGVIDGYTF. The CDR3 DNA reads TGCGCCAGCAGCTTTATGGGGGTTATAGATGGCTACACCTTC.

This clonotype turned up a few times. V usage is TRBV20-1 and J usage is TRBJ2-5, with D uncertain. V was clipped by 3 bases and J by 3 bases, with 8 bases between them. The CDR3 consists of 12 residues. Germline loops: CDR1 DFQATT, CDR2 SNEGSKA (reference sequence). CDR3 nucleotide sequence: TGCAGTGCTAGTATCGTAAAAGAGACCCAGTACTTC. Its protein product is CSASIVKETQYF.

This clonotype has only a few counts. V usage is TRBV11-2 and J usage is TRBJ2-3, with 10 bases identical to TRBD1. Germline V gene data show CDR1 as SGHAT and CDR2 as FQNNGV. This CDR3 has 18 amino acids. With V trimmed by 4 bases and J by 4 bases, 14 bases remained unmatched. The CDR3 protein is CASSSQGRTGGIADTQYF. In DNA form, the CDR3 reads TGTGCCAGCAGCTCCCAGGGAAGGACAGGGGGAATCGCAGATACGCAGTATTTT.

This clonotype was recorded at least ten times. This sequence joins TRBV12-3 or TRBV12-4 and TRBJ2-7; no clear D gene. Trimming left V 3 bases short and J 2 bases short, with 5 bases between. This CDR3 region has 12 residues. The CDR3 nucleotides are TGTGCCAGCAGTTTTGGGGCCTACGAGCAGTACTTC. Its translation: CASSFGAYEQYF.

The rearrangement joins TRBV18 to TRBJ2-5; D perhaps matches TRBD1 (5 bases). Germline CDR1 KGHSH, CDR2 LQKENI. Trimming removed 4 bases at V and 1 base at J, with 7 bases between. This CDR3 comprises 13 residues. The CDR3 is CASSRGRQETQYF. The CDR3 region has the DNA TGTGCCAGCTCACGGGGCCGCCAAGAGACCCAGTACTTC.

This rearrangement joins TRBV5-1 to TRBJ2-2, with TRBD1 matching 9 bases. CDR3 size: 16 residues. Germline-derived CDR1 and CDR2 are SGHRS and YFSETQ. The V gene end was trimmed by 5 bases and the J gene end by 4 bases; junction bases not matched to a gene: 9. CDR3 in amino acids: CASRSSGTGITGELFF. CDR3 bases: TGCGCCAGCAGATCCTCCGGGACAGGGATCACCGGGGAGCTGTTTTTT.

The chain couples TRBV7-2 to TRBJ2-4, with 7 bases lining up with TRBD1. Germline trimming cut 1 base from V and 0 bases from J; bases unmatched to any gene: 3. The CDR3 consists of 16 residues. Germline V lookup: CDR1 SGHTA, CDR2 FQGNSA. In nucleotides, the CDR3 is TGTGCCAGCAGCTTAGGGGACAGAATAGCCAAAAACATTCAGTACTTC. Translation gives CASSLGDRIAKNIQYF.

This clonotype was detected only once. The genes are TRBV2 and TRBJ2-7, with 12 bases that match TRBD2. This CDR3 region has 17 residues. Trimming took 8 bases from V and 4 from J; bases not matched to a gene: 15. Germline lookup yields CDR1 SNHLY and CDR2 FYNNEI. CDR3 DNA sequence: TGTGCCAGCTCCGACTACCGACTAGCGGGGGCCTCATACGAGCAGTACTTC. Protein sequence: CASSDYRLAGASYEQYF.

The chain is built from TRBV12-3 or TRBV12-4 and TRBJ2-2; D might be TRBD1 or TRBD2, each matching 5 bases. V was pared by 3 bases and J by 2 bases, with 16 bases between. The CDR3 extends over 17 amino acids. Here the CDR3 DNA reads TGTGCCAGCAGTTTCATCTTCGGGACGGTAAACACCGGGGAGCTGTTTTTT. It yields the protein CASSFIFGTVNTGELFF.

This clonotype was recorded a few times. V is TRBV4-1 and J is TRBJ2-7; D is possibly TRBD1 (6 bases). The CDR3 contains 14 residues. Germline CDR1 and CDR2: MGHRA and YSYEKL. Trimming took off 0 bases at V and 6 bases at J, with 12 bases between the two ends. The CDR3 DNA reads TGCGCCAGCAGCCAAGAGGGGGCGCCTCGCGAGCAGTACTTC. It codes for CASSQEGAPREQYF.

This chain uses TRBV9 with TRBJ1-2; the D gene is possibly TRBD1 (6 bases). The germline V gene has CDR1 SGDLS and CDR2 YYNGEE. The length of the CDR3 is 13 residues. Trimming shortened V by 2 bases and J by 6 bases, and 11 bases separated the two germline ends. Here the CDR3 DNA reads TGTGCCAGCAGCGTGGGGGGGCTGGATGGCTACACCTTC. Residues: CASSVGGLDGYTF.

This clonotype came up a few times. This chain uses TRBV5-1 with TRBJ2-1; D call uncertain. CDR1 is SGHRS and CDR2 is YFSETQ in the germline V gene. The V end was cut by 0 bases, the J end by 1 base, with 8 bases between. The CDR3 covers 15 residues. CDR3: CASSLAFQSYNEQFF. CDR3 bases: TGCGCCAGCAGCTTGGCGTTTCAGTCCTACAATGAGCAGTTCTTC.

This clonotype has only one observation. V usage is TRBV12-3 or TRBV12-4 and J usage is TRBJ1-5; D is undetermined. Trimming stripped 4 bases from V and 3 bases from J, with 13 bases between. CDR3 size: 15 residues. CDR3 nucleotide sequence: TGTGCCAGCAGTTCTGGTATGGGGAACAATCAGCCCCAGCATTTT. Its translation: CASSSGMGNNQPQHF.

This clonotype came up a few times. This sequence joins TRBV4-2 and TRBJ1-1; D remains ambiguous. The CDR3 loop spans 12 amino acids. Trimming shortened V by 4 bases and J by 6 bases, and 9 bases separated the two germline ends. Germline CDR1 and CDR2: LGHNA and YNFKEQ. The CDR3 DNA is TGTGCCAGCAGCCGAGACGGGCCTGAAGCTTTCTTT. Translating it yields CASSRDGPEAFF.

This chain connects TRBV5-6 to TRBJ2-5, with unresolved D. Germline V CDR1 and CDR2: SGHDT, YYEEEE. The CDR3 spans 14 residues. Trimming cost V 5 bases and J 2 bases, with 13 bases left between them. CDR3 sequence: CASSLRHPQETQYF. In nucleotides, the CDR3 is TGTGCCAGCAGTTTACGGCACCCGCAAGAGACCCAGTACTTC.

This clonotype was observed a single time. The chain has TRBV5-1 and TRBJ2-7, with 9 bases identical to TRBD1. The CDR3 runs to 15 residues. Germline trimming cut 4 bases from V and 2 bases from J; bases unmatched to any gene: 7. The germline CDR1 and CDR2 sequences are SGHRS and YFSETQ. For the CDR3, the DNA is TGCGCCAGCAGCCGAAGGACAGGGGAGACCTACGAGCAGTACTTC. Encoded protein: CASSRRTGETYEQYF.

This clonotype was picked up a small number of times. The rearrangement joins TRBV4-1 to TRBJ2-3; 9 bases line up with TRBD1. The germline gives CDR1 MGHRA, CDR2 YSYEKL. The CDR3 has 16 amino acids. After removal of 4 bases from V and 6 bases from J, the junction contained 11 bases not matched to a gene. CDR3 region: CASSRRPGQGMDTQYF. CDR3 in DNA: TGCGCCAGCAGCCGCAGGCCGGGACAGGGTATGGATACGCAGTATTTT.

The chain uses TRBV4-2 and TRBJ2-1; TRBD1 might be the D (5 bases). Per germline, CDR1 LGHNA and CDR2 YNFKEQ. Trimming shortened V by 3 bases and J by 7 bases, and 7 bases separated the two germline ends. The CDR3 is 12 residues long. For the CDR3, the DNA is TGTGCCAGCAGCCAGGACATAAATGAGCAGTTCTTC. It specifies CASSQDINEQFF.

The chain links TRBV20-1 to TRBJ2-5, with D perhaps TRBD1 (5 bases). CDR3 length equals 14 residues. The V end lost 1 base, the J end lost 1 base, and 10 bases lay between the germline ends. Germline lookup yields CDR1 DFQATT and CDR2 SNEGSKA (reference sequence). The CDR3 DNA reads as TGCAGTGCTAGAGGACCGACAGCCCAAGAGACCCAGTACTTC. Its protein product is CSARGPTAQETQYF.

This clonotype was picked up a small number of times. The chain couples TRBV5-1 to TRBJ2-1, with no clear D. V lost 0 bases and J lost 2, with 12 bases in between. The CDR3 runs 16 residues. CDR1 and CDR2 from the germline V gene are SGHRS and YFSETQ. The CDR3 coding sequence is TGCGCCAGCAGCTTGGTCGGCGAGGACCCCTACAATGAGCAGTTCTTC. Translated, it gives CASSLVGEDPYNEQFF.

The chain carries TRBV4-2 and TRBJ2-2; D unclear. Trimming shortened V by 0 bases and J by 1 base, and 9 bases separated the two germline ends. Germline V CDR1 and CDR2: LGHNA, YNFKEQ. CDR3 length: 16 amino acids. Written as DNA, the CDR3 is TGTGCCAGCAGCCAAGATCAAGACGAGAACACCGGGGAGCTGTTTTTT. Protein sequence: CASSQDQDENTGELFF.

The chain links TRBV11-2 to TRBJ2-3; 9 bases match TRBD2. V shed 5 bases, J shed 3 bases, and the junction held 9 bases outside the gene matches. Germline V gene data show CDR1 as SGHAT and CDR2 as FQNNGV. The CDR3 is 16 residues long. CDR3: CASSTARAGGTDTQYF. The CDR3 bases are TGTGCCAGCAGCACTGCTCGTGCGGGGGGGACAGATACGCAGTATTTT. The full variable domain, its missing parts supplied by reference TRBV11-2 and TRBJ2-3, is EAGVAQSPRYKIIEKRQSVAFWCNPISGHATLYWYQQILGQGPKLLIQFQNNGVVDDSQLPKDRFSAERLKGVDSTLKIQPAKLEDSAVYLCASSTARAGGTDTQYFGPGTRLTVL.

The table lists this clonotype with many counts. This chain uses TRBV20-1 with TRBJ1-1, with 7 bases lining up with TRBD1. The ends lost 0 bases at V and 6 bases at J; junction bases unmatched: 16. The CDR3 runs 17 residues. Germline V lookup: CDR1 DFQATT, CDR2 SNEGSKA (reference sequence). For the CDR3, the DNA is TGCAGTGCTAGAGATAAACTTACGTCAGGGGGAAATCCTGAAGCTTTCTTT. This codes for CSARDKLTSGGNPEAFF.

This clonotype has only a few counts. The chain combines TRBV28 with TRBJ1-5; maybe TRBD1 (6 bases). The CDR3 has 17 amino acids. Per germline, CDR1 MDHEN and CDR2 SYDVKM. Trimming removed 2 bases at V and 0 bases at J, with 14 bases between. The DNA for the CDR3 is TGTGCCAGCAGTTTACGGCTAGGGGGAAATAGCAATCAGCCCCAGCATTTT. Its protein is CASSLRLGGNSNQPQHF.

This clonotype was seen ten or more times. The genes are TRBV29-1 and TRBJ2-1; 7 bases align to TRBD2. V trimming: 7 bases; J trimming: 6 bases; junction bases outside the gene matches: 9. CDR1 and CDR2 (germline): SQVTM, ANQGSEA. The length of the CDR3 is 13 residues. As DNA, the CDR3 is TGCAGCGGGCCCGCCCCGGGAGGCAATGAGCAGTTCTTC. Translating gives CSGPAPGGNEQFF.